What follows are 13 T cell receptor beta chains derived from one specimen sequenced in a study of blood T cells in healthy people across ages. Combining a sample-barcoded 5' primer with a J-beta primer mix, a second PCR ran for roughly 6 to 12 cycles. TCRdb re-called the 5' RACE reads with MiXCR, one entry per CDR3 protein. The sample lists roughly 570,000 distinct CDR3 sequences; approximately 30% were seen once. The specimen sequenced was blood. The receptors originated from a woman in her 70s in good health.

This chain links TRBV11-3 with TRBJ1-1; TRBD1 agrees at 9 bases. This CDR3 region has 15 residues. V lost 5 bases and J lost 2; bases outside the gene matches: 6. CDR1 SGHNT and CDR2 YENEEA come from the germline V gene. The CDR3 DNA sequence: TGTGCCAGCAGCGCCCTACAGGGGGCCAACACTGAAGCTTTCTTT. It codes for CASSALQGANTEAFF.

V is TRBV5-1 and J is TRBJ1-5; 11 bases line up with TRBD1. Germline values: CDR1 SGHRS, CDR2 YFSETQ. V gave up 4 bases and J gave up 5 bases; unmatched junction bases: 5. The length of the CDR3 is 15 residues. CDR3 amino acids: CASSIGTGGYQPQHF. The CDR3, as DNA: TGCGCCAGCAGCATCGGGACAGGGGGATATCAGCCCCAGCATTTT.

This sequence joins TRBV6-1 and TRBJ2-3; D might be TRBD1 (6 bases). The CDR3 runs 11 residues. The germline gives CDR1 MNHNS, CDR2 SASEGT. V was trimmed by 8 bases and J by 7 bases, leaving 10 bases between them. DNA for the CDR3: TGTGCCAGCGGCAGGGGAAATACGCAGTATTTT. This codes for CASGRGNTQYF.

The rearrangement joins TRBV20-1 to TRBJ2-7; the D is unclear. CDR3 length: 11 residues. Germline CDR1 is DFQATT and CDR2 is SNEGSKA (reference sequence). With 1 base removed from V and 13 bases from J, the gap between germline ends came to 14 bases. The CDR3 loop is CSARVDTRNYF. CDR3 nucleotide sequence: TGCAGTGCTAGAGTAGACACGCGGAACTACTTC.

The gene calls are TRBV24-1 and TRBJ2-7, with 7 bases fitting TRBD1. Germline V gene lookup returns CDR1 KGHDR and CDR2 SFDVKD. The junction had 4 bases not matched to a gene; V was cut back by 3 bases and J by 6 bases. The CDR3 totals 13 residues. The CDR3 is CATSDRDSREQYF. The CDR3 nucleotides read TGTGCCACCAGTGATCGGGACAGTCGCGAGCAGTACTTC.

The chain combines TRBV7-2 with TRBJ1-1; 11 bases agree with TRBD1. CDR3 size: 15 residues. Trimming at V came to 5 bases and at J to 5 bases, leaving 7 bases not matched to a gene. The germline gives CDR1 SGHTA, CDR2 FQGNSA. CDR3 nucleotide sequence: TGTGCCAGCAGCATGTCGGACAGGGGGCTGACTGAAGCTTTCTTT. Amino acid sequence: CASSMSDRGLTEAFF.

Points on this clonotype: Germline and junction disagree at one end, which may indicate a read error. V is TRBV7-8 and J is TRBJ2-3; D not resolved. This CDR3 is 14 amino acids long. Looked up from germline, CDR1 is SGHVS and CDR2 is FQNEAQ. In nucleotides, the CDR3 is TGTGCCAGCAGCTCCCAGCGAATCACAGATAGGCAGTATTTT. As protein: CASSSQRITDRQYF.

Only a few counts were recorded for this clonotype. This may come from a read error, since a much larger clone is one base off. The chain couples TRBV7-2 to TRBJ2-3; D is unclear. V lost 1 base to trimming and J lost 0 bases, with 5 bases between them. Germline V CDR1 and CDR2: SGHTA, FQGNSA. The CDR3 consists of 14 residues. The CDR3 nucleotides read TGTGCCAGCAGCTTAGTAGGTAGCACAGATACGCAGTATTTT. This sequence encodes CASSLVGSTDTQYF.

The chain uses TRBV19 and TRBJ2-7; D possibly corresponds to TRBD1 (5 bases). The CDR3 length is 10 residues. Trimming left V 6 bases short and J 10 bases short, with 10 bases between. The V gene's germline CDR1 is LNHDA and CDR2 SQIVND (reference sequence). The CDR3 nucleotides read TGTGCCAGTAGGGGGCCTACCCAGTACTTC. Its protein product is CASRGPTQYF.

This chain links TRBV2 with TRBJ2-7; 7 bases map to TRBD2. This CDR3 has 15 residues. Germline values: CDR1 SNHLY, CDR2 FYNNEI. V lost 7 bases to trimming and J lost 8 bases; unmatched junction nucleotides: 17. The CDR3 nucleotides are TGTGCCAGCATCAGGACCCGTGGCGGGGGAAGACAGCAGTACTTC. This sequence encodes CASIRTRGGGRQQYF.

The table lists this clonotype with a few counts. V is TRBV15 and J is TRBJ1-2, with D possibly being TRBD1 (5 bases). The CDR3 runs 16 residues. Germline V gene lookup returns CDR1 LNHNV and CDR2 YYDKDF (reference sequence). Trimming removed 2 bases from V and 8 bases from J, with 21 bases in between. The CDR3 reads CATSRSPRDSGRGYTF. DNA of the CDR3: TGTGCCACCAGCAGATCCCCTCGGGACTCAGGACGGGGCTACACCTTC.

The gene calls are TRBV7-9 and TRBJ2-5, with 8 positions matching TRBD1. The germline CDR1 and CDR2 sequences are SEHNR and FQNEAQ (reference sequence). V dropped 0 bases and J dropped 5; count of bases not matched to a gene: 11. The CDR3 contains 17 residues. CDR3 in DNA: TGTGCCAGCAGCTTAGCGCTGGCAGGGGGCGTTTACGAGACCCAGTACTTC. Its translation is CASSLALAGGVYETQYF.

In DNA form, the CDR3 reads TGTGCCAGCAGTGGTCTAGGCTCCCAAGAGACCCAGTACTTC. Residues: CASSGLGSQETQYF. The chain carries TRBV2 and TRBJ2-5; D is uncertain. The CDR3 consists of 14 residues. The V and J ends lost 4 bases and 1 base respectively, with 10 bases between them. The germline CDR1 and CDR2 sequences are SNHLY and FYNNEI.